This is a list of T cell receptor beta chains from one sample in a study of beta chain features in type 1 diabetes. Generated by immunoSEQ multiplex PCR, the TCRdb table keeps only in-frame clones and is missing some. The sample has around 450,000 clones; 9.5% to 12% are singletons. The sequencing sample was made of naive CD4+ T cells from blood. These TCRs come from a woman under 30 in good health. The conserved cysteine and the conserved F or W are not part of the CDR3 here. The D gene is left open where the match is weak.

D,V,J,CDR3
TRBD1,TRBV28,TRBJ2-3,ASDHGDRDTDTQY
TRBD2,TRBV4-3,TRBJ2-7,ASSRLRTSGSVQY
-,TRBV5-1,TRBJ2-5,ASSLRQETQY
-,TRBV5-1,TRBJ2-1,ASSLVVGEAEQF
-,TRBV6-1,TRBJ2-3,ASSEWLAADTQY
-,TRBV5-8,TRBJ1-1,ASSLRPTNTEAF
-,TRBV29-1,TRBJ2-3,SVESLTDTQY
TRBD2,TRBV30,TRBJ2-1,AWSEGLAGYNEQF
TRBD1,TRBV29-1,TRBJ2-3,SVRDRTGGRWTQY
-,TRBV5-1,TRBJ2-1,ASSPSLSPNLQF
-,TRBV27,TRBJ2-1,ASSLRRSEQF
-,TRBV29-1,TRBJ2-5,SVEGPYH
-,TRBV14,TRBJ1-5,ASSQSPYQPQH
-,TRBV30,TRBJ1-2,AWRTGGYT
-,TRBV15,TRBJ2-1,ATSRDLGYNEQF
TRBD2,TRBV15,TRBJ2-7,ATSFGTSGTYEQY
TRBD2,TRBV7-9,TRBJ2-1,ASSLGLADLEQF
-,TRBV9,TRBJ1-4,ASSVAGGGNEKLF
-,TRBV7-9,TRBJ2-4,ASSPLGLAKNIQY
TRBD2,TRBV7-9,TRBJ2-3,ASSPGGRNTDTQY
-,TRBV7-9,TRBJ2-2,AGGGQTNTGELF
-,TRBV9,TRBJ2-2,ASRRTVYTGELF
TRBD2,TRBV29-1,TRBJ2-3,SVLSKGLATDTQY
-,TRBV25-1,TRBJ2-5,ASSERRGNQETQY
-,TRBV9,TRBJ1-1,ASSVRTNTEAF
-,TRBV4-2,TRBJ1-4,ASLNREKLF
-,TRBV7-2,TRBJ2-6,ASSLGARANVLT
-,TRBV7-2,TRBJ1-6,ASSSIRDSPLH
-,TRBV20-1,TRBJ2-1,SASAGEQF
-,TRBV28,TRBJ2-2,ASSPRPYGELF
-,TRBV30,TRBJ1-3,AWSKRGTSGNTIY
TRBD2,TRBV7-9,TRBJ2-7,ASSLPAGTSGSKGEQY
TRBD1,TRBV29-1,TRBJ1-4,SVDRGQGDEKLF
-,TRBV27,TRBJ1-1,ASSQNRYTEAF
-,TRBV11-2,TRBJ2-1,ASSLGHYNEQF
TRBD1,TRBV11-3,TRBJ2-5,ASSTDRGETQY
-,TRBV30,TRBJ1-2,AWSVYTAGGYT
TRBD1,TRBV5-1,TRBJ2-5,ASRETGGIVTQY
-,TRBV5-1,TRBJ2-3,ASSFIGDTQY
-,TRBV10-3,TRBJ2-5,AISEHGIPGETQY
TRBD2,TRBV9,TRBJ2-2,ASSSRTSGTTGELF
-,TRBV27,TRBJ2-5,ASSAYRYQETQY
TRBD1,TRBV2,TRBJ2-3,ASSEYRTGPGTQY
TRBD1,TRBV19,TRBJ1-5,ASSVGQGNQPQH
-,TRBV7-9,TRBJ2-5,ASSRRQREQETQY
-,TRBV2,TRBJ2-1,ASSRVDEQF
-,TRBV5-1,TRBJ1-3,ASSVGSSGNTIY
-,TRBV2,TRBJ2-1,ASSLYNEQF
TRBD2,TRBV29-1,TRBJ2-3,SSLGSSGRIADTQY
-,TRBV25-1,TRBJ1-1,ASRSERGNTEAF